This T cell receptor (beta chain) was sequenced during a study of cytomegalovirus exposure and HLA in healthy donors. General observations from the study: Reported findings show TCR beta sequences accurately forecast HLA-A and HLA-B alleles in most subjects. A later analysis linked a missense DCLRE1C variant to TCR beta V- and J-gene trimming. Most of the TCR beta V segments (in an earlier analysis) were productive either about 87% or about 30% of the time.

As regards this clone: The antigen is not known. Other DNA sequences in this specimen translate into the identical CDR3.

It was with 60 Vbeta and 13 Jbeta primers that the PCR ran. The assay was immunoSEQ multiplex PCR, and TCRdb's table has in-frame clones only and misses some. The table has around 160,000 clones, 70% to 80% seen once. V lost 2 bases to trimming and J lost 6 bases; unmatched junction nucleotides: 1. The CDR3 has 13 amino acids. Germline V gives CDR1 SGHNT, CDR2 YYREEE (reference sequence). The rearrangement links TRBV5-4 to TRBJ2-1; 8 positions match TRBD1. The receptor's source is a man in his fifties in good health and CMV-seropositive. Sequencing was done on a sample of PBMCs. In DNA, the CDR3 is TGTGCCAGCAGCTTAGACAGGGGCAATGAGCAGTTCTTC. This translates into CASSLDRGNEQFF.